This entry lists 28 T cell receptor beta chains sequenced from one sample in a study of neurological immune-mediated disorders. MiXCR, run by TCRdb on the 5' RACE reads, gives a single entry per CDR3 protein. The data show tens of thousands of distinct CDR3 sequences, with 3% to 3.5% seen just once and about 7.8% held by the top ten. Time point noted: longitudinal time-point 1 (baseline). The sample was PBMCs. These receptors all stem from an older woman with multiple sclerosis.

This clonotype showed up many times. The chain recombines TRBV5-5 with TRBJ2-1, with 10 nucleotides matching TRBD2. V shed 3 bases, J shed 7 bases, and the junction held 10 bases outside the gene matches. The CDR3 sequence is 16 residues long. Germline assignment: CDR1 SGHKS and CDR2 YYEKEE (reference sequence). The CDR3 DNA follows: TGTGCCAGCAGCTCCAGTGTAAGCGGGGGGGTTAATGAGCAGTTCTTC. It yields the protein CASSSSVSGGVNEQFF.

This clonotype occurred many times. The chain is built from TRBV10-3 and TRBJ2-3; 7 bases map to TRBD1. The CDR3 consists of 14 residues. V shed 6 bases and J 1 base; nucleotides not matched to a gene: 4. Germline values: CDR1 ENHRY, CDR2 SYGVKD. CDR3 in amino acids: CAIRDTGGTDTQYF. The DNA for the CDR3 is TGTGCCATCAGGGATACAGGGGGCACAGATACGCAGTATTTT.

The table lists this clonotype with many counts. The chain couples TRBV5-1 to TRBJ2-6; D not resolved. Trimming removed 0 bases from V and 0 bases from J, with 4 bases in between. The germline gives CDR1 SGHRS, CDR2 YFSETQ. The CDR3 runs 15 residues. CDR3 nucleotides: TGCGCCAGCAGCTTGGTGCGCTCTGGGGCCAACGTCCTGACTTTC. This gives the protein CASSLVRSGANVLTF.

Ten or more counts support this clonotype. The CDR3 here is CSARDSRVSIAEAFF. Written as DNA, the CDR3 is TGCAGTGCTAGAGATAGCAGGGTTTCTATCGCTGAAGCTTTCTTT. The rearrangement links TRBV20-1 to TRBJ1-1; possibly TRBD1 for D (5 bases). V was clipped by 0 bases and J by 6 bases, with 17 bases between them. Germline CDR1 is DFQATT and CDR2 is SNEGSKA (reference sequence). The CDR3 is 15 residues long.

This clonotype was observed at least ten times. This rearrangement joins TRBV5-1 to TRBJ2-2; either TRBD1 or TRBD2 may fit D (5 bases each). The CDR3 runs to 14 residues. CDR1 and CDR2 from the germline V gene are SGHRS and YFSETQ. Trimming shortened V by 6 bases and J by 3 bases, and 12 bases separated the two germline ends. In nucleotides, the CDR3 is TGCGCCAGCAAGCCGGGACCAGACACCGGGGAGCTGTTTTTT. Its protein product is CASKPGPDTGELFF.

There are many counts of this clonotype. The chain links TRBV5-6 to TRBJ1-2; D uncertain. The CDR3 runs 14 residues. CDR1 and CDR2 (germline): SGHDT, YYEEEE. The V gene lost 0 bases and the J gene lost 4 bases, with 10 bases spanning the gap. The CDR3 reads CASSLGGAGYGYTF. CDR3 DNA sequence: TGTGCCAGCAGCTTGGGGGGAGCTGGCTATGGCTACACCTTC.

The table lists this clonotype with a few counts. The chain combines TRBV5-1 with TRBJ1-4, with 8 bases fitting TRBD1. This CDR3 has 14 residues. V was clipped by 2 bases and J by 7 bases; unmatched bases: 4. CDR1 SGHRS and CDR2 YFSETQ come from the germline V gene. CDR3 nucleotide sequence: TGCGCCAGCAGCTTAGACAGGGGAGCTGAAAAACTGTTTTTT. Translating gives CASSLDRGAEKLFF.

This clonotype was seen at least ten times. This CDR3 reads CASSPPGGNTEAFF. CDR3 nucleotide sequence: TGTGCCAGCAGCCCACCAGGGGGAAACACTGAAGCTTTCTTT. The V gene is TRBV12-3 or TRBV12-4, the J gene TRBJ1-1; TRBD1 matches 7 bases. V trimming: 6 bases; J trimming: 2 bases; junction bases outside the gene matches: 6. The length of the CDR3 is 14 residues.

This clonotype was found many times. J is TRBJ2-3 and V is TRBV25-1; D is unresolved. This CDR3 is 14 amino acids long. Germline V gives CDR1 MGHDK, CDR2 SYGVNS. Trimming stripped 4 bases from V and 2 bases from J, with 10 bases between. The CDR3 nucleotides read TGTGCCAGCAGTGTACCGGTCGCCACAGATACGCAGTATTTT. Its protein is CASSVPVATDTQYF.

Ten or more counts support this clonotype. The chain has TRBV6-1 and TRBJ1-2, with TRBD1 matching 8 bases. V gave up 6 bases and J gave up 4 bases; unmatched junction bases: 7. This CDR3 has 14 amino acids. Per germline, CDR1 MNHNS and CDR2 SASEGT. The CDR3 region has the DNA TGTGCCAGCAGCCGATCAGGGGGCGGCTATGGCTACACCTTC. Translation gives CASSRSGGGYGYTF.

This clonotype was found many times. V gene TRBV29-1 combines with J gene TRBJ2-7; 8 bases agree with TRBD1. V was clipped by 5 bases and J by 8 bases; unmatched bases: 5. Germline CDR1 reads SQVTM; CDR2 reads ANQGSEA. The CDR3 has 11 amino acids. This CDR3 is CSVRTGTKQYF. In DNA form, the CDR3 reads TGCAGCGTTCGGACAGGGACCAAGCAGTACTTC.

This clonotype was picked up many times. The CDR3 DNA sequence: TGTGCCAGCAGTCGCACAGGGGGCGGTGCTGAAGCTTTCTTT. Amino acid sequence: CASSRTGGGAEAFF. The V and J genes are TRBV6-2 or TRBV6-3 and TRBJ1-1, with 9 bases that match TRBD1. The CDR3 covers 14 residues. From germline, CDR1 is MNHEY and CDR2 SVGEGT. After removal of 5 bases from V and 6 bases from J, the junction contained 7 bases not matched to a gene.

This clonotype was seen many times. The rearrangement links TRBV7-2 to TRBJ1-5; TRBD1 agrees at 7 bases. CDR1 is SGHTA, CDR2 FQGNSA, per germline. CDR3 length: 14 amino acids. The V gene end was trimmed by 5 bases and the J gene end by 6 bases; junction bases not matched to a gene: 7. For the CDR3, the DNA is TGTGCCAGCAGCCAGGGGGAAGTAGGTCAGCCCCAGCATTTT. Protein product: CASSQGEVGQPQHF.

This clonotype was counted ten times or more. V usage is TRBV6-6 and J usage is TRBJ2-1; D may be TRBD2 (7 bases). V shed 7 bases and J shed 7 bases, with 20 bases lying between them. The germline gives CDR1 MNHNY, CDR2 SVGAGI (reference sequence). This CDR3 comprises 15 residues. CDR3 coding DNA: TGTGCCAGCATTACGGCCTCCAGGGGAGGGAATGAGCAGTTCTTC. It is translated as CASITASRGGNEQFF.

In its sample, this clonotype was seen many times. J is TRBJ2-5 and V is TRBV4-1; tentatively, D is TRBD1 or TRBD2 (5 bases each). The V and J ends lost 4 bases and 2 bases respectively, with 14 bases between them. Germline-derived CDR1 and CDR2 are MGHRA and YSYEKL. This CDR3 is built from 15 residues. CDR3: CASSPASGPQETQYF. The CDR3 coding sequence is TGCGCCAGCAGCCCAGCTTCGGGACCTCAAGAGACCCAGTACTTC.

This clonotype has a count of ten or more. This chain links TRBV7-2 with TRBJ2-7; tentative D call: TRBD1 (5 bases). V was shortened by 4 bases and J by 4 bases, with 14 bases between the two germline ends. Germline CDR1 reads SGHTA; CDR2 reads FQGNSA. The CDR3 runs to 14 residues. CDR3 DNA: TGTGCCAGCAGCTCACATCAGGGTGCGTACGAGCAGTACTTC. Translation: CASSSHQGAYEQYF.

This clonotype has at least ten counts. The rearrangement uses TRBV20-1 and TRBJ1-5; no firm D call. Deletions cut 5 bases from V and 2 bases from J, with 13 bases between. Per germline, CDR1 DFQATT and CDR2 SNEGSKA (reference sequence). This CDR3 spans 14 amino acids. CDR3 coding DNA: TGCAGTGCTCGCTCCCCTTTGGGCAATCAGCCCCAGCATTTT. Its protein product is CSARSPLGNQPQHF.

This clonotype was seen many times. The rearrangement joins TRBV27 to TRBJ2-1; weak D call: TRBD2 (6 bases). Germline V gene sequence: CDR1 MNHEY, CDR2 SMNVEV (reference sequence). This CDR3 spans 14 amino acids. Trimming removed 0 bases from V and 10 bases from J, with 13 bases in between. CDR3 protein: CASSLSAGGNEQFF. The CDR3 nucleotides are TGTGCCAGCAGTTTATCCGCTGGGGGGAACGAGCAGTTCTTC.

The table lists this clonotype with many counts. CDR3 in DNA: TGTGCCACCAGCAGAGATTTAGCAGCGGAGACCCAGTACTTC. Amino acids: CATSRDLAAETQYF. The chain carries TRBV15 and TRBJ2-5; unclear D gene. This CDR3 has 14 amino acids. V lost 0 bases and J lost 5, with 10 bases in between. Germline-derived CDR1 and CDR2 are LNHNV and YYDKDF (reference sequence).

There are many counts of this clonotype. Given a much more abundant clone one base away, this may be a read error. No conserved phenylalanine or tryptophan ends this CDR3, so it is likely a read error. The J gene is TRBJ1-2, the V gene TRBV6-5, with D possibly matching TRBD1 (5 bases). Trimming took 6 bases from V and 3 from J, leaving 11 bases between them. This CDR3 is built from 13 residues. Per the germline V gene, CDR1 is MNHEY and CDR2 is SVGAGI. The DNA for the CDR3 is TGTGCCAGCAGCCCCGGGACGCACTATGGCTACACCTGC. Translating gives CASSPGTHYGYTC.

The table lists this clonotype with many counts. The chain joins TRBV7-6 to TRBJ2-3; D is possibly TRBD2 (5 bases). The V gene's germline CDR1 is SGHVS and CDR2 FNYEAQ. This CDR3 has 15 residues. Trimming took off 2 bases at V and 0 bases at J, with 9 bases between the two ends. For the CDR3, the DNA is TGTGCCAGCAGCTTATCTAGCCCCAGCACAGATACGCAGTATTTT. Residues: CASSLSSPSTDTQYF.

This clonotype has at least ten counts. The J gene is TRBJ2-5, the V gene TRBV6-5; 7 bases agree with TRBD2. The CDR3 consists of 13 residues. Germline-derived CDR1 and CDR2 are MNHEY and SVGAGI. V gave up 5 bases and J gave up 6 bases; unmatched junction bases: 6. CDR3 in DNA: TGTGCCAGCAGTCAGGGAGGGATGCAGACCCAGTACTTC. Amino acid sequence: CASSQGGMQTQYF.

This clonotype was counted at least ten times. The rearrangement joins TRBV27 to TRBJ1-1, with D hard to call. The CDR3 loop spans 12 amino acids. Germline CDR1 and CDR2: MNHEY and SMNVEV (reference sequence). With 0 bases removed from V and 8 bases from J, the gap between germline ends came to 7 bases. The CDR3 here is CASSLSGREAFF. The DNA for the CDR3 is TGTGCCAGCAGTTTATCAGGGCGGGAAGCTTTCTTT.

This clonotype was counted many times. This chain connects TRBV29-1 to TRBJ1-5, with 10 bases matching TRBD1. CDR1 and CDR2 from the germline V gene are SQVTM and ANQGSEA. This CDR3 region has 14 residues. V lost 5 bases and J lost 7; bases outside the gene matches: 8. The CDR3: CSVSFGTGDQPQHF. For the CDR3, the DNA is TGCAGCGTTTCCTTTGGGACAGGGGACCAGCCCCAGCATTTT.

The table lists this clonotype with many counts. The chain joins TRBV10-3 to TRBJ2-3; D ambiguous. The ends were cut back, 3 bases at V and 9 bases at J, with 10 bases in the middle. Per the germline V gene, CDR1 is ENHRY and CDR2 is SYGVKD. The CDR3 has 12 amino acids. CDR3: CAISERGSTQYF. For the CDR3, the DNA is TGTGCCATCAGTGAACGAGGATCGACGCAGTATTTT.

This clonotype was seen repeatedly, ten times or more. The V call is TRBV10-3, the J call TRBJ2-5; 7 nucleotides line up with TRBD1. There are 16 residues in the CDR3. The V segment lost 0 bases and the J segment 5 bases; nucleotides outside the gene matches: 9. Germline CDR1 is ENHRY and CDR2 is SYGVKD. CDR3 sequence (DNA): TGTGCCATCAGTGAGTCGATTGCAGGGGGTAGTGAGACCCAGTACTTC. Encoded protein: CAISESIAGGSETQYF.

This clonotype has ten or more counts. This chain connects TRBV7-6 to TRBJ2-1; D is possibly TRBD1 or TRBD2 (5 bases each). This CDR3 is built from 16 residues. Germline V gene lookup returns CDR1 SGHVS and CDR2 FNYEAQ. V lost 0 bases and J 6 bases, leaving 15 bases between the germline ends. The CDR3 bases are TGTGCCAGCAGCTTAGCTGTCTTGGGGGTAGGCAATGAGCAGTTCTTC. This sequence encodes CASSLAVLGVGNEQFF.

The table lists this clonotype with many counts. This sequence joins TRBV20-1 and TRBJ2-1; 8 bases map to TRBD2. There are 12 residues in the CDR3. Germline V gene lookup returns CDR1 DFQATT and CDR2 SNEGSKA (reference sequence). The V gene end was trimmed by 4 bases and the J gene end by 6 bases; junction bases not matched to a gene: 2. The CDR3 loop reads CSATGGVNEQFF. The CDR3, as DNA: TGCAGTGCTACGGGGGGGGTCAATGAGCAGTTCTTC.